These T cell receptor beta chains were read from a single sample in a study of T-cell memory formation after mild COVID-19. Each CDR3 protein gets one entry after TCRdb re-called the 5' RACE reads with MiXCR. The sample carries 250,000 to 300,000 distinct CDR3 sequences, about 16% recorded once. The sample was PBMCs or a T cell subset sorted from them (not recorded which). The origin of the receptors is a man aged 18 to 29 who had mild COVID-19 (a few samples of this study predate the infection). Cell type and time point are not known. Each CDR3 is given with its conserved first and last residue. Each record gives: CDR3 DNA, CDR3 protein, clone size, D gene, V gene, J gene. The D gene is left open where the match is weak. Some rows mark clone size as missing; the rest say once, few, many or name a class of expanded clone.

DNA: TGCGCCAGCAGCTGGGACGTATCCGCTGAAGCTTTCTTT
CDR3: CASSWDVSAEAFF
size: few
D: .
V: TRBV5-1
J: TRBJ1-1

DNA: TGTGCCAGCACCCGACTAGCGGGGGCGGCGGATACGCAGTATTTT
CDR3: CASTRLAGAADTQYF
size: .
D: TRBD2
V: TRBV27
J: TRBJ2-3

DNA: TGCGCCAGCAGCTTGGCCGACTTTTCGAATGAGCAGTTCTTC
CDR3: CASSLADFSNEQFF
size: .
D: .
V: TRBV5-1
J: TRBJ2-1

DNA: TGTGCCAGCAGCCAACTGGCAGCTTCCTACGAGCAGTACTTC
CDR3: CASSQLAASYEQYF
size: few
D: .
V: TRBV14
J: TRBJ2-7

DNA: TGTGCCAGTAGTATCTTTTACGTACTGGGGGACTATGGCTACACCTTC
CDR3: CASSIFYVLGDYGYTF
size: .
D: .
V: TRBV19
J: TRBJ1-2

DNA: TGTGCCAGCAGTTACTCCTACGTGGTAGATACGCAGTATTTT
CDR3: CASSYSYVVDTQYF
size: once
D: .
V: TRBV6-5
J: TRBJ2-3

DNA: TGTGCCAGCAGCGTGGTTCAGGGGAGTAATGAGCAGTTCTTC
CDR3: CASSVVQGSNEQFF
size: few
D: .
V: TRBV9
J: TRBJ2-1

DNA: TGTGCCAGCAGCCCGGGACGGAATATCCATAGCAATCAGCCCCAGCATTTT
CDR3: CASSPGRNIHSNQPQHF
size: many
D: .
V: TRBV7-8
J: TRBJ1-5

DNA: TGTGCCAGCAGTCGGACAGGGACAATGAACACTGAAGCTTTCTTT
CDR3: CASSRTGTMNTEAFF
size: few
D: TRBD1
V: TRBV6-5
J: TRBJ1-1

DNA: TGTGCCAGCAGCCCCTGGCGGGACAGGGGAGAGGGTGAGCAGTTCTTC
CDR3: CASSPWRDRGEGEQFF
size: few
D: TRBD1
V: TRBV6-5
J: TRBJ2-1

DNA: TGTGCCAGCAGTTCCCGTCCCTTCGGGGAGACCCAGTACTTC
CDR3: CASSSRPFGETQYF
size: .
D: .
V: TRBV27
J: TRBJ2-5

DNA: TGTGCCAGCAGTCCTGGCCGGATGATGAACACTGAAGCTTTCTTT
CDR3: CASSPGRMMNTEAFF
size: few
D: .
V: TRBV7-9
J: TRBJ1-1

DNA: TGTGCCAGCAGCACAAGCGGGGGACAGGCAGATACGCAGTATTTT
CDR3: CASSTSGGQADTQYF
size: .
D: .
V: TRBV11-2
J: TRBJ2-3

DNA: TGTGCCAGCACCCCGCGGGGCGGGATCTATGGCTACACCTTC
CDR3: CASTPRGGIYGYTF
size: once
D: .
V: TRBV12-3/TRBV12-4
J: TRBJ1-2

DNA: TGTGCCAGCAGTAACTACTATGGCTACACCTTC
CDR3: CASSNYYGYTF
size: .
D: .
V: TRBV6-5
J: TRBJ1-2

DNA: TGCGCCAGCAGCCAAGCCCCGGAGGGACAGCCCCAGCATTTT
CDR3: CASSQAPEGQPQHF
size: .
D: .
V: TRBV4-1
J: TRBJ1-5

DNA: TGTGCCAGCAGTGAATTCTCGGTAGGGCACCTCCACTTT
CDR3: CASSEFSVGHLHF
size: .
D: .
V: TRBV6-1
J: TRBJ1-6

DNA: TGTGCCAGCAGTTACCCGGGACAGGGCTACGAGCAGTACTTC
CDR3: CASSYPGQGYEQYF
size: few
D: TRBD1
V: TRBV6-2/TRBV6-3
J: TRBJ2-7

DNA: TGTGCCAGCAGCTTATCAGCGGGGGGTGTTAAGACCCAGTACTTC
CDR3: CASSLSAGGVKTQYF
size: .
D: TRBD2
V: TRBV7-2
J: TRBJ2-5

DNA: TGTGCCACCAGTGATCCCCGGGACAGGGGACTTGCAGATACGCAGTATTTT
CDR3: CATSDPRDRGLADTQYF
size: .
D: TRBD1
V: TRBV24-1
J: TRBJ2-3

DNA: TGTGCCAGCAGCCCCCGATCGACAGAATGGAGCACTGAAGCTTTCTTT
CDR3: CASSPRSTEWSTEAFF
size: once
D: .
V: TRBV9
J: TRBJ1-1

DNA: TGTGCCAGCAGTTTCCGGGGGGGTGGCTACACCTTC
CDR3: CASSFRGGGYTF
size: few
D: .
V: TRBV12-3/TRBV12-4
J: TRBJ1-2

DNA: TGTGCCAGCTCAGCGAATACAGGGACAAGCACAGATACGCAGTATTTT
CDR3: CASSANTGTSTDTQYF
size: .
D: .
V: TRBV18
J: TRBJ2-3